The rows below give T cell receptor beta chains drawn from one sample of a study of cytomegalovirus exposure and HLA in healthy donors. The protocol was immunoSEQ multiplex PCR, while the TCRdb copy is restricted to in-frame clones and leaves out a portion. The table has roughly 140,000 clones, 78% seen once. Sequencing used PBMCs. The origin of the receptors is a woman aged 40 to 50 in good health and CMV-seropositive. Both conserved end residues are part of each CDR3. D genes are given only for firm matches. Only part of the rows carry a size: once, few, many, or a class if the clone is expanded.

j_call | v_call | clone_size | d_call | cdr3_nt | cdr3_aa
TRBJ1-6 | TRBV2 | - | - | TGTGCCAGCACACAGGATAATTCACCCCTCCACTTT | CASTQDNSPLHF
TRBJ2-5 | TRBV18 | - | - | TGTGCCAGCTCACCACGTCACAGTGGAGGCGAGACCCAGTACTTC | CASSPRHSGGETQYF
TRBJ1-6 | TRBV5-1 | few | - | TGCGCCAGCAGCTTCACGGGAATAAGTTCACCCCTCCACTTT | CASSFTGISSPLHF
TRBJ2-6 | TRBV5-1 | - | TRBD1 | TGCGCCAGCAGCTTGGGACAGGGAATCTCTGGGGCCAACGTCCTGACTTTC | CASSLGQGISGANVLTF
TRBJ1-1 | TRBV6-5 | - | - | TGTGCCAGCAGTTATTCCCGGACGGGAGAAGGGACTGAAGCTTTCTTT | CASSYSRTGEGTEAFF
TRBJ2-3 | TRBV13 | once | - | TGTGCCAGCAGCTTAGGTTCGGCTAGCGCCCACTCTAGCACAGATACGCAGTATTTT | CASSLGSASAHSSTDTQYF
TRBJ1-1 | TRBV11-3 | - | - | TGTGCCAGCAGCTTAGGACAGCGCAACACTGAAGCTTTCTTT | CASSLGQRNTEAFF
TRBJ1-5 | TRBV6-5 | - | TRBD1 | TGTGCCAGCAGTCGACAGGGGCCTAGCAATCAGCCCCAGCATTTT | CASSRQGPSNQPQHF
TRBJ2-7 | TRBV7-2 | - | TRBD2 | TGTGCCAGCAGCTCACTAGCGGAGGTGGGGCAGTACTTC | CASSSLAEVGQYF
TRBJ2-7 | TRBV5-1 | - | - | TGCGCCAGCAGCTTGGGCAGGGGATATACCTACGAGCAGTACTTC | CASSLGRGYTYEQYF
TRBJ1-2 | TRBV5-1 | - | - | TGCGCCAGCAGCCTCGATGGGGGGATCTTCGGCGGCTACACCTTC | CASSLDGGIFGGYTF
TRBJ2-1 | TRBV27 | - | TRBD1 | TGTGCCAGCAGTTTATCGAGGGACAGGGCGTTTAGGGAGCAGTTCTTC | CASSLSRDRAFREQFF
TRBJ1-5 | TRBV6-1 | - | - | TGTGCCAGCAGTGAAGCCGTTAGAGGCCGGGTTCCAAATCAGCCCCAGCATTTT | CASSEAVRGRVPNQPQHF
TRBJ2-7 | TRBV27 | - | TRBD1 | TGTGCCAGCAGTTTTTCAGGGGGCCCCTACGAGCAGTACTTC | CASSFSGGPYEQYF
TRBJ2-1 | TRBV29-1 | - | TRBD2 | TGCAGCGTCCTAGCGGGGTCGGGTGAGCAGTTCTTC | CSVLAGSGEQFF
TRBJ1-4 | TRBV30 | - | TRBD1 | TGTGCCGGTTCGGACAGGGGCTATGAAAAACTGTTTTTT | CAGSDRGYEKLFF
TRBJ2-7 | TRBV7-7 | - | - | TGTGCTAGCAGCCGGGGGTCGGGGTCCTACGAGCAGTACTTC | CASSRGSGSYEQYF
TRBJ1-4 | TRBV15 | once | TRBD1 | TGTGCCACCAGCAAAGCCCGAGACAGGGTTAGAGAAAAACTGTTTTTT | CATSKARDRVREKLFF
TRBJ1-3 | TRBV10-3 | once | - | TGTGCCATCAGTGAGTCGTCGTTCTCTGGAAACACCATATATTTT | CAISESSFSGNTIYF
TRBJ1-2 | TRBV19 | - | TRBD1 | TGTGCCAGTATCACAGGGGGCGCGGGCTACACCTTC | CASITGGAGYTF
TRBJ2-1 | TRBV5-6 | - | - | TGTGCCAGCAGCTCCCTGGGGACTTCCTCCTACAATGAGCAGTTCTTC | CASSSLGTSSYNEQFF
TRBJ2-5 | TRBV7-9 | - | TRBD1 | TGTGCCAGCAGCTTCCCCGGACAGGGGGCGAGAGAGACCCAGTACTTC | CASSFPGQGARETQYF
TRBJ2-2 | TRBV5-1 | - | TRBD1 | TGCGCCAGCAGAATAACACAGGGGACCACGAAAAACACCGGGGAGCTGTTTTTT | CASRITQGTTKNTGELFF
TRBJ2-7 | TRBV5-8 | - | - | TGTGCCAGCCCTGCCTGGGGGCTCTACGAGCAGTACTTC | CASPAWGLYEQYF